This T cell receptor (beta chain) was recovered during a study of cytomegalovirus exposure and HLA in healthy donors. Study conclusions and caveats: Accurate prediction of HLA-A and HLA-B alleles (for most subjects) was reportedly achieved from TCR beta sequences.

At the time of sampling, donors were nominally healthy, though unrecorded immune exposures were likely. The study ran its PCR with 60 Vbeta and 13 Jbeta primers. Method: immunoSEQ multiplex PCR; TCRdb's copy keeps in-frame clones and lacks some. The sample comprises about 110,000 clones, 65% to 80% of which are singletons, and roughly 6.2% rests with the top ten. Trimming took 8 bases from V and 3 from J, leaving 17 bases between them. The CDR3 consists of 15 residues. Germline CDR1 is MNHEY and CDR2 is SMNVEV (reference sequence). The table lists this clone with a count of one. Its antigen is not known.

The receptor's source is a man aged 25 to 40 in good health and CMV-seropositive. The sequenced material came from PBMCs. The rearrangement uses TRBV27 and TRBJ2-1; D not resolved. The CDR3 spells CASPLDSSHYNEQFF. CDR3 DNA: TGTGCCAGCCCCCTAGATTCCTCCCACTACAATGAGCAGTTCTTC.